This entry features one T cell receptor beta chain sequence. This CDR3 is 13 amino acids long. The V segment lost 6 bases and the J segment 3 bases; nucleotides outside the gene matches: 3. Germline V lookup: CDR1 SNHLY, CDR2 FYNNEI. The sample originates from a study of blood T cell repertoires in COVID-19. Authors' methods: Reference gene primer amplification gave nucleated cell count estimates. Clones were sequenced by immunoSEQ multiplex PCR, and TCRdb holds only the in-frame ones, with some missing. That table supplies the V and J calls and clone size; D and trimming were determined from the DNA. The sample holds approximately 230,000 clones; approximately 88% are singletons and the top ten take 6.3%.

The specimen was peripheral blood. This sequence joins TRBV2 and TRBJ1-2; the match to TRBD1 covers 8 bases. This receptor was obtained from a woman under 40 with COVID-19, enrolled during active disease. CDR3 loop: CASRTGDDYGYTF. For the CDR3, the DNA is TGTGCCAGCAGGACAGGGGATGACTATGGCTACACCTTC.